The 6 T cell receptor beta chains listed next were all sequenced from one sample in a study of blood T cell repertoires in COVID-19. Sequenced by immunoSEQ multiplex PCR; TCRdb stores in-frame clones only, minus some. Here the sample spans roughly 150,000 clones, 79% being singletons. The specimen sequenced was PBMCs or T cells enriched from blood (not recorded which). The receptors here all came from a woman in her 70s in a cohort exposed to, infected with or recovered from COVID-19 (not recorded which).

The chain employs TRBV11-2 and TRBJ2-6; the D gene is possibly TRBD2 (5 bases). Germline CDR1 and CDR2: SGHAT and FQNNGV. This CDR3 contains 18 residues. V lost 0 bases, J lost 1 base, and 13 bases lay in between. Here the CDR3 reads CASSLDRGLASGANVLTF. CDR3 DNA sequence: TGTGCCAGCAGCTTAGATCGGGGTTTAGCATCTGGGGCCAACGTCCTGACTTTC.

The chain combines TRBV5-1 with TRBJ2-1, with TRBD2 matching 10 bases. This CDR3 comprises 15 residues. Per germline, CDR1 SGHRS and CDR2 YFSETQ. V shed 5 bases and J 5 bases; nucleotides not matched to a gene: 7. The CDR3 region is CASRLLAGLNNEQFF. As DNA, the CDR3 is TGCGCCAGCAGATTACTAGCGGGACTAAACAATGAGCAGTTCTTC.

This rearrangement joins TRBV5-1 to TRBJ2-3; 8 bases agree with TRBD2. The CDR3 spans 16 residues. Germline CDR1 reads SGHRS; CDR2 reads YFSETQ. Unmatched junction bases numbered 11, after V lost 2 bases and J lost 6 bases. The DNA of the CDR3 is TGCGCCAGCAGCTTCTATAGCGGGACCATCAGGGATACGCAGTATTTT. Residues: CASSFYSGTIRDTQYF.

This clone was found once. The gene calls are TRBV18 and TRBJ1-2; 7 positions agree with TRBD1. With 3 bases clipped from V and 0 bases from J, the junction kept 4 bases outside the gene matches. The CDR3 is made up of 15 amino acids. Germline assignment: CDR1 KGHSH and CDR2 LQKENI. The CDR3 nucleotides are TGTGCCAGCTCACCCGGGACAGAGGCTAACTATGGCTACACCTTC. Translating gives CASSPGTEANYGYTF.

The chain carries TRBV7-9 and TRBJ1-1; TRBD1 aligns across 8 bases. Germline trimming cut 5 bases from V and 1 base from J; bases unmatched to any gene: 3. The length of the CDR3 is 14 residues. CDR1 and CDR2 (germline): SEHNR, FQNEAQ (reference sequence). CDR3 sequence: CASSTGTGNTEAFF. CDR3 DNA: TGTGCCAGCAGCACCGGGACAGGGAACACTGAAGCTTTCTTT.

This chain uses TRBV6-5 with TRBJ1-6; D uncertain. The CDR3 consists of 15 residues. Trimming cost V 6 bases and J 7 bases, with 16 bases left between them. Germline CDR1 is MNHEY and CDR2 is SVGAGI. Here the CDR3 reads CASSIERVGNSPLHF. The CDR3 nucleotides read TGTGCCAGCAGCATCGAGAGGGTAGGGAATTCACCCCTCCACTTT.